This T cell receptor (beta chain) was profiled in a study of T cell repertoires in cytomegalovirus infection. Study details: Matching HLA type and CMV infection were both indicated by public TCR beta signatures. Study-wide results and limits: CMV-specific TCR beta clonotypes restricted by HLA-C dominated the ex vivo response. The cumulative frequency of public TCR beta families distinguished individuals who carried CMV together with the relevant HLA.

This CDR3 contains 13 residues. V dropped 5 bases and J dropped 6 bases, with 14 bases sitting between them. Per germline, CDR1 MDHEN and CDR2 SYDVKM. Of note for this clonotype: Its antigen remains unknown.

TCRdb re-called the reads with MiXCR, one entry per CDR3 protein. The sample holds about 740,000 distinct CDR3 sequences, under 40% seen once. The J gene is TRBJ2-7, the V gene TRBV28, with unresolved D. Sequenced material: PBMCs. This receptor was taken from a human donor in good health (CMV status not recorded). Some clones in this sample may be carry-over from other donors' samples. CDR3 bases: TGTGCCAGCAGTGCCCGCCCCAGTAGCGAGCAGTACTTC. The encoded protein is CASSARPSSEQYF.